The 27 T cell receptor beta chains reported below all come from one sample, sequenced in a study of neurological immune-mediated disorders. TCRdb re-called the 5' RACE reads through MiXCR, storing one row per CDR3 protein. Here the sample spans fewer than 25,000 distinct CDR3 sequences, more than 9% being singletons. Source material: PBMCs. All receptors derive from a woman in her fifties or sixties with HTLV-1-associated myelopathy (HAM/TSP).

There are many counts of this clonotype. CDR3 DNA: TGTGCCAGCAGCGCCACCGGGACAGACTATGGCTACACCTTC. Translating it yields CASSATGTDYGYTF. This chain connects TRBV7-8 to TRBJ1-2, with TRBD1 matching over 7 bases. This CDR3 comprises 14 residues. CDR1 and CDR2 from the germline V gene are SGHVS and FQNEAQ. V gave up 5 bases and J gave up 3 bases; unmatched junction bases: 6.

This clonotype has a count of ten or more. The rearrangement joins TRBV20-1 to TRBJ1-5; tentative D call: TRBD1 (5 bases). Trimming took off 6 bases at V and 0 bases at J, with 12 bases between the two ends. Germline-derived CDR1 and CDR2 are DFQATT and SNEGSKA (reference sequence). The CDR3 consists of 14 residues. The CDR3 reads CSALGPISNQPQHF. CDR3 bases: TGCAGTGCCCTGGGACCGATTAGCAATCAGCCCCAGCATTTT.

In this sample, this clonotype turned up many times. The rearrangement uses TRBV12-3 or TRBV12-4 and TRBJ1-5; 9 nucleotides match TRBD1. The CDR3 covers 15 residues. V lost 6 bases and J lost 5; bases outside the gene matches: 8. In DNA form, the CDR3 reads TGTGCCAGCAGCCGAAACGACAGGGGGTATCAGCCCCAGCATTTT. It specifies CASSRNDRGYQPQHF.

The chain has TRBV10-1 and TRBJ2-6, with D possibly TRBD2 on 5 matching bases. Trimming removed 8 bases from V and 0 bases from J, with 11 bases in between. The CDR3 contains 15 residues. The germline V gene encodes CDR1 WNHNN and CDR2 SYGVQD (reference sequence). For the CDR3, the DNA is TGCGCCAGCTCGCGTGGAGGCTCTGGGGCCAACGTCCTGACTTTC. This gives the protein CASSRGGSGANVLTF.

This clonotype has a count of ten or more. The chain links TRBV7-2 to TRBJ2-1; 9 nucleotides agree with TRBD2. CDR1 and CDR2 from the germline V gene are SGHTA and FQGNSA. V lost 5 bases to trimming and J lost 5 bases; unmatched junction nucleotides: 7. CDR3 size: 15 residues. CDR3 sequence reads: CASSTNGGGDNEQFF. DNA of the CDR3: TGTGCCAGCAGCACAAATGGCGGGGGGGACAATGAGCAGTTCTTC.

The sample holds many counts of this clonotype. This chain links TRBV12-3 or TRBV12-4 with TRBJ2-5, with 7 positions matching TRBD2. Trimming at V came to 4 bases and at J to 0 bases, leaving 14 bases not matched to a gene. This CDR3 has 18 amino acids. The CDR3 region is CASSSLALGGTNQETQYF. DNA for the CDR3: TGTGCCAGCAGTTCTCTGGCACTCGGGGGGACGAACCAAGAGACCCAGTACTTC.

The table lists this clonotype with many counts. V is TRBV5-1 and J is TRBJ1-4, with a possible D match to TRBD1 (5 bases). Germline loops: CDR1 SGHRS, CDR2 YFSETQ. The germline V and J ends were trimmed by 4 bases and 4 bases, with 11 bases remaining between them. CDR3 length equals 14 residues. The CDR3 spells CASSRGQSNEKLFF. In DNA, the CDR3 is TGCGCCAGCAGCAGAGGACAAAGTAATGAAAAACTGTTTTTT.

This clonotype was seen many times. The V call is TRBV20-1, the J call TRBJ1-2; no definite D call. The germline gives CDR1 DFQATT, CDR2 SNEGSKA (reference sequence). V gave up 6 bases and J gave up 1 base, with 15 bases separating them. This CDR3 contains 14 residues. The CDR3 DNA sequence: TGCAGTGCGCCATGGCGGGATCTTAACTATGGCTACACCTTC. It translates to CSAPWRDLNYGYTF.

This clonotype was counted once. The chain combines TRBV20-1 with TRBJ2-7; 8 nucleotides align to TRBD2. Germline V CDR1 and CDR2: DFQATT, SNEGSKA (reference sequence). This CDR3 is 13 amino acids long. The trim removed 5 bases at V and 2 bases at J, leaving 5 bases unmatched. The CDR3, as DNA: TGCAGTGCTGGCCTCGGGGGGGCCTACGAGCAGTACTTC. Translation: CSAGLGGAYEQYF.

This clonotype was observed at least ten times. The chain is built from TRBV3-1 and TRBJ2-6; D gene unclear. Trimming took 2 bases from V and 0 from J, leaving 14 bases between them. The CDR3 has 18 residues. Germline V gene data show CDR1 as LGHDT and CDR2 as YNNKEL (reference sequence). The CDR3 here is CASSQLAFSRSGANVLTF. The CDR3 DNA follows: TGTGCCAGCAGCCAACTCGCATTCAGCCGCTCTGGGGCCAACGTCCTGACTTTC.

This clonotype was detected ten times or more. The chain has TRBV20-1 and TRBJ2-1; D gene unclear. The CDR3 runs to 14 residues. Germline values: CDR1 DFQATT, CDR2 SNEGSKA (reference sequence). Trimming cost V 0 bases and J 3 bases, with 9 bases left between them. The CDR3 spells CSARDLLGYNEQFF. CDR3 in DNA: TGCAGTGCTAGAGACCTTTTGGGCTACAATGAGCAGTTCTTC.

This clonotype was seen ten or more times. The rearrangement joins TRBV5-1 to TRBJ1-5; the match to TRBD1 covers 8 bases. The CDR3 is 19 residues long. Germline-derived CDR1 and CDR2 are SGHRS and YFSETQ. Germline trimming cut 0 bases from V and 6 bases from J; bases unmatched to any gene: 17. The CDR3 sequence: CASSLVDRGKRMEVQPQHF. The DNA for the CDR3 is TGCGCCAGCAGCTTGGTTGACAGGGGAAAAAGAATGGAGGTTCAGCCCCAGCATTTT.

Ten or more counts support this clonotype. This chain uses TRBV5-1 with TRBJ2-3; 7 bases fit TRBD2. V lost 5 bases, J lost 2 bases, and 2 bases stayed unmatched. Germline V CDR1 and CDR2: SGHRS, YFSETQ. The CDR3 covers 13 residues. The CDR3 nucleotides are TGCGCCAGCAGGGGGGGGTACACAGATACGCAGTATTTT. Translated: CASRGGYTDTQYF.

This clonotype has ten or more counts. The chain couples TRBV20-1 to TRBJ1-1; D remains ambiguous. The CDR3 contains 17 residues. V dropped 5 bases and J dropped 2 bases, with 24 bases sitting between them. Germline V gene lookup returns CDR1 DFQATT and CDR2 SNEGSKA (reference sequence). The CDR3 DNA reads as TGCAGTGCTTTTCGTATCGGGGTGGATCCCCTTAACACTGAAGCTTTCTTT. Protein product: CSAFRIGVDPLNTEAFF.

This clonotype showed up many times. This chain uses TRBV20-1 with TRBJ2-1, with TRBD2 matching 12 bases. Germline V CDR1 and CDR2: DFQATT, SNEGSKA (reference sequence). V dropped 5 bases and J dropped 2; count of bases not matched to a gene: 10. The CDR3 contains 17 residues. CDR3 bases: TGCAGTGCTCCTGACCCCCTAGCGGGGGGGACCTACAATGAGCAGTTCTTC. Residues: CSAPDPLAGGTYNEQFF.

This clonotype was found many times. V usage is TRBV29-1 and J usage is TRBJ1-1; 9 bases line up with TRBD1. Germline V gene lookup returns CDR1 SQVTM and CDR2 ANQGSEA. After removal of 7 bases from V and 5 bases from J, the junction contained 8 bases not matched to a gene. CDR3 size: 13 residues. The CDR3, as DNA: TGCAGCGCAGGACAGGGGATCGGTACTGAAGCTTTCTTT. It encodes CSAGQGIGTEAFF.

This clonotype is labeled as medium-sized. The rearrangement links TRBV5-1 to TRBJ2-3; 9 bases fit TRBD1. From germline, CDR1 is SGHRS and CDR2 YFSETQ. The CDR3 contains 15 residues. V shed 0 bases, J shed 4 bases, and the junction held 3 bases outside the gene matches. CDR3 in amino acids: CASSLEGTGSDTQYF. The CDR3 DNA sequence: TGCGCCAGCAGCTTGGAGGGGACAGGGTCAGATACGCAGTATTTT.

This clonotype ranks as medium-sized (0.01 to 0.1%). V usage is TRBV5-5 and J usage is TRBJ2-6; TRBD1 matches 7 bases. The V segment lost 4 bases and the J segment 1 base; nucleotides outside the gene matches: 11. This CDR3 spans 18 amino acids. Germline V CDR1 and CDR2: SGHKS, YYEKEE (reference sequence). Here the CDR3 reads CASSVTGLFTSGANVLTF. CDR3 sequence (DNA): TGTGCCAGCAGCGTGACAGGGCTTTTTACTTCTGGGGCCAACGTCCTGACTTTC.

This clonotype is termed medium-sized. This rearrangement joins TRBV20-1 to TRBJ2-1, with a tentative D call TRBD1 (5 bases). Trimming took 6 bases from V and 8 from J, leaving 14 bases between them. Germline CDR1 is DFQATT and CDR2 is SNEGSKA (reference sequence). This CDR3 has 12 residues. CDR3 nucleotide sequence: TGCAGTGCCAAGAACAGGTGGGATGAGCAGTTCTTC. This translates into CSAKNRWDEQFF.

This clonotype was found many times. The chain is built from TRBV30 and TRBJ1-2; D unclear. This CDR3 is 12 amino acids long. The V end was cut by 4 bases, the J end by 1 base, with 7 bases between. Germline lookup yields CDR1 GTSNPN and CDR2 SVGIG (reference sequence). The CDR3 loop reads CAWKGVNYGYTF. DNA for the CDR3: TGTGCCTGGAAAGGAGTTAACTATGGCTACACCTTC.

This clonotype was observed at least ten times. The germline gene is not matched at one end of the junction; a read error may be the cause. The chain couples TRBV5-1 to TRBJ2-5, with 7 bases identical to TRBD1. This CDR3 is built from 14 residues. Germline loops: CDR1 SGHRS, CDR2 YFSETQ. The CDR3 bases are TGCGCCAGCAGCTGGGGACAGAACCAAGGGACCCAGTACTTC. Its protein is CASSWGQNQGTQYF.

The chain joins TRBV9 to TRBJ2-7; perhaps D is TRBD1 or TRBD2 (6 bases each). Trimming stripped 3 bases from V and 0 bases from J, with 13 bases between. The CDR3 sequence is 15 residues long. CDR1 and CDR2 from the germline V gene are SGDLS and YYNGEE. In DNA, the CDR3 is TGTGCCAGCAGCGAAAAACAGGGAGGCTCCTACGAGCAGTACTTC. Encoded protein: CASSEKQGGSYEQYF.

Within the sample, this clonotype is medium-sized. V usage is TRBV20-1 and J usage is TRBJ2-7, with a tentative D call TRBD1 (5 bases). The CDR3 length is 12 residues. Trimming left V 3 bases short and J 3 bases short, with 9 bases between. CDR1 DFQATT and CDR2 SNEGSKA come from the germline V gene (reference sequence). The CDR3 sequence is CSASQDIYEQYF. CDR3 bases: TGCAGTGCTAGCCAGGACATCTACGAGCAGTACTTC.

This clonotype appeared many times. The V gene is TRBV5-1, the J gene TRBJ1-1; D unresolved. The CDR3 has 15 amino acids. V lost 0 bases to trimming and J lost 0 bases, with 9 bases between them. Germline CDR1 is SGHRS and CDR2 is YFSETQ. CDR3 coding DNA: TGCGCCAGCAGCTTGGTTGGAGGGTTGAACACTGAAGCTTTCTTT. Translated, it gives CASSLVGGLNTEAFF.

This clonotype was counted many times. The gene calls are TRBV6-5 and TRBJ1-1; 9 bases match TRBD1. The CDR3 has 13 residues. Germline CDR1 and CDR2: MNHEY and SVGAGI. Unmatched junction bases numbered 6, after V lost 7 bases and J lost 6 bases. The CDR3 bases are TGTGCCAGCAAGGACAGGGGTGTTCCTGAAGCTTTCTTT. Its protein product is CASKDRGVPEAFF.

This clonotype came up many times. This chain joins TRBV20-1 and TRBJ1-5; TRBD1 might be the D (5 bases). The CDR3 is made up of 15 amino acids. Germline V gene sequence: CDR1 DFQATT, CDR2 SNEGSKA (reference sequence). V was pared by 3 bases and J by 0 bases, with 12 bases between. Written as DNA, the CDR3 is TGCAGTGCTAGGGCGGGGGGGGTTAGCAATCAGCCCCAGCATTTT. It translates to CSARAGGVSNQPQHF.

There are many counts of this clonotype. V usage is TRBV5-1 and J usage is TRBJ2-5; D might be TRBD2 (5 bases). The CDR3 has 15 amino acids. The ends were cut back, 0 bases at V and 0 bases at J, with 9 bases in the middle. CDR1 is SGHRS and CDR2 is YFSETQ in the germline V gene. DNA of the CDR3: TGCGCCAGCAGCTTGGGAAGAGGGTACCAAGAGACCCAGTACTTC. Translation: CASSLGRGYQETQYF.